This is a list of T cell receptor beta chains from one sample in a study of blood T cell repertoires in COVID-19. Clones were sequenced by immunoSEQ multiplex PCR, and TCRdb holds only the in-frame ones, with some missing. Among about 50,000 clones listed, about 83% were seen once. Source material: peripheral blood. These receptor sequences come from a man aged 35 to 55 with acute or convalescent COVID-19. Both conserved end residues are part of each CDR3. Each record gives: J gene, clone size, D gene, V gene, CDR3 protein, CDR3 DNA. The D gene is left open where the match is weak. The listing skips clone size in some rows; elsewhere it reads once, few, many or a size class.

>TRBJ1-1|-|-|TRBV2
CASRPRQVEAFF
TGTGCCAGCAGACCACGACAGGTTGAAGCTTTCTTT
>TRBJ1-6|once|-|TRBV7-6
CASSLDVAGTNSPLHF
TGTGCCAGCAGCTTAGACGTCGCGGGCACAAATTCACCCCTCCACTTT
>TRBJ1-2|-|-|TRBV3-1/TRBV3-2
CASSPDYRPGGGYTF
TGTGCCAGCAGCCCGGACTATAGGCCAGGAGGCGGCTACACCTTC
>TRBJ1-1|-|-|TRBV6-6
CASSYSLTSEAFF
TGTGCCAGCAGTTACTCACTTACTTCTGAAGCTTTCTTT
>TRBJ2-7|-|TRBD2|TRBV29-1
CSVFGTSGTYEQYF
TGCAGCGTCTTCGGGACTAGCGGGACCTACGAGCAGTACTTC
>TRBJ2-5|-|-|TRBV2
CASSVGGHQETQYF
TGTGCCAGCAGTGTGGGCGGGCACCAAGAGACCCAGTACTTC
>TRBJ2-2|-|-|TRBV2
CASIYSPNTGELFF
TGTGCCAGCATCTACAGTCCGAACACCGGGGAGCTGTTTTTT
>TRBJ2-5|-|TRBD1|TRBV18
CASTGTGQSETQYF
TGTGCCAGTACAGGGACAGGACAATCAGAGACCCAGTACTTC
>TRBJ1-5|-|TRBD1|TRBV19
CASSQYMTGGNQPQHF
TGTGCCAGTAGTCAATACATGACAGGGGGCAATCAGCCCCAGCATTTT
>TRBJ1-2|-|-|TRBV20-1
CSARVGGYTF
TGCAGTGCTAGGGTCGGTGGCTACACCTTC
>TRBJ1-6|-|-|TRBV12-3/TRBV12-4
CASSLKGGSPLHF
TGTGCCAGCAGTTTAAAAGGGGGTTCACCCCTCCACTTT
>TRBJ1-1|-|-|TRBV7-2
CASSPGGRQNTEAFF
TGTGCCAGCAGTCCCGGGGGGAGGCAGAACACTGAAGCTTTTTTT
>TRBJ2-2|-|-|TRBV5-1
CASSLGITGELFF
TGCGCCAGCAGCTTGGGTATCACCGGGGAGCTGTTTTTT
>TRBJ2-1|-|-|TRBV7-2
CASSLAGMEQFF
TGTGCCAGCAGCTTAGCCGGGATGGAGCAGTTCTTC
>TRBJ1-5|-|-|TRBV27
CASSPVQGQPQHF
TGTGCCAGCAGTCCCGTGCAGGGCCAGCCCCAGCATTTT
>TRBJ1-1|-|-|TRBV9
CASSVDHFVLFF
TGTGCCAGCAGCGTAGATCACTTCGTCCTTTTCTTT
>TRBJ1-5|-|-|TRBV10-3
CAIRGEGQPQHF
TGTGCCATCAGGGGAGAGGGTCAGCCCCAGCATTTT
>TRBJ1-3|-|-|TRBV27
CASSLSWRGAGNTIYF
TGTGCCAGCAGTTTATCGTGGCGGGGGGCTGGAAACACCATATATTTT
>TRBJ1-1|-|-|TRBV18
CASSPPNGGNTEAFF
TGTGCCAGCTCACCACCGAATGGCGGGAACACTGAAGCTTTCTTT
>TRBJ2-7|-|TRBD1|TRBV4-1
CASSLDREPTEQYF
TGCGCCAGCAGCCTGGACAGGGAACCGACCGAGCAGTACTTC
>TRBJ1-5|-|-|TRBV7-2
CASSLGPEGAQHF
TGTGCCAGCAGCTTAGGCCCGGAGGGTGCCCAGCATTTT
>TRBJ1-1|-|-|TRBV7-9
CASSPDSLNTEAFF
TGTGCCAGCAGCCCGGACAGTTTGAACACTGAAGCTTTCTTT
>TRBJ2-6|once|-|TRBV30
CAWSPGWASGANVLTF
TGTGCCTGGAGTCCGGGATGGGCCTCTGGGGCCAACGTCCTGACTTTC
>TRBJ2-2|-|-|TRBV6-5
CASRETGRSGELFF
TGTGCCAGCAGAGAGACAGGGAGGTCCGGGGAGCTGTTTTTT
>TRBJ2-5|-|-|TRBV7-8
CASKAGGPAAETQYF
TGTGCCAGCAAAGCAGGGGGGCCCGCAGCGGAGACCCAGTACTTC
>TRBJ2-5|-|TRBD1|TRBV18
CASSGTDQETQYF
TGTGCCAGCTCAGGGACAGACCAAGAGACCCAGTACTTC
>TRBJ2-1|-|TRBD2|TRBV6-4
CASSELAGENNEQFF
TGTGCCAGCAGTGAACTAGCGGGGGAAAATAATGAGCAGTTCTTC
>TRBJ2-5|-|TRBD2|TRBV30
CAWSPTRTSRETQYF
TGTGCCTGGAGTCCCACCCGGACTAGCAGAGAGACCCAGTACTTC
>TRBJ1-1|-|TRBD1|TRBV2
CASSPQQGASTEAFF
TGTGCCAGCAGTCCACAACAGGGGGCTAGCACTGAAGCTTTCTTT
>TRBJ1-2|few|TRBD1|TRBV6-5
CASSYSTGTGVNGYTF
TGTGCCAGCAGTTACTCTACCGGGACAGGGGTGAATGGCTACACCTTC
>TRBJ2-1|-|-|TRBV15
CATSRDQSGQQFF
TGTGCCACCAGCAGAGATCAGAGCGGACAGCAGTTCTTC
>TRBJ2-1|-|-|TRBV19
CASRNRKSTNEQFF
TGTGCCAGTAGGAACAGGAAAAGCACGAATGAGCAGTTCTTC
>TRBJ2-5|-|TRBD2|TRBV30
CAWAGVGETQYF
TGTGCCTGGGCGGGAGTTGGCGAGACCCAGTACTTC
>TRBJ2-5|-|TRBD2|TRBV5-1
CASSTRWGGGGETQYF
TGCGCCAGCAGCACCCGCTGGGGCGGGGGAGGGGAGACCCAGTACTTC
>TRBJ1-5|-|-|TRBV12-3/TRBV12-4
CASSLGDDQPQHF
TGTGCCAGCAGTTTAGGAGATGATCAGCCCCAGCATTTT
>TRBJ1-5|-|-|TRBV24-1
CATASGNQPQHF
TGTGCCACCGCATCAGGGAATCAGCCCCAGCATTTT
>TRBJ2-2|-|-|TRBV24-1
CATMRNANTGELFF
TGTGCCACCATGAGAAACGCGAACACCGGGGAGCTGTTTTTT
>TRBJ2-1|-|TRBD1|TRBV7-9
CASSPGRGQGSNEQFF
TGTGCCAGCAGCCCCGGGAGGGGACAGGGGTCGAATGAGCAGTTCTTC
>TRBJ1-1|-|-|TRBV24-1
CATSEGRRSTEAFF
TGTGCCACCAGTGAGGGCAGACGGTCCACGGAAGCTTTCTTT
>TRBJ2-7|few|-|TRBV10-2
CASSGGGAGYEQYF
TGCGCCAGCAGTGGGGGTGGTGCGGGCTACGAGCAGTACTTC
>TRBJ1-1|-|TRBD1|TRBV2
CASSGQGNTEAFF
TGTGCCAGCAGTGGACAGGGGAACACTGAAGCTTTCTTT
>TRBJ2-1|-|TRBD1|TRBV7-8
CASSPDRGLTNEQFF
TGTGCCAGCAGCCCGGACAGGGGGCTTACCAATGAGCAGTTCTTC
>TRBJ1-1|-|TRBD1|TRBV11-2
CASKKRQGDSTEAFF
TGTGCCAGCAAAAAAAGACAGGGAGATTCCACTGAAGCTTTCTTT
>TRBJ2-7|-|-|TRBV3-1/TRBV3-2
CASSRTGNEQYF
TGTGCCAGCAGCCGTACAGGGAACGAGCAGTACTTC
>TRBJ1-1|-|-|TRBV7-2
CASSLEILEAFF
TGTGCCAGCAGCCTCGAGATTCTTGAAGCTTTCTTT
>TRBJ1-1|-|-|TRBV30
CAWRSLNTEAFF
TGTGCCTGGAGATCATTGAACACTGAAGCTTTCTTT
>TRBJ2-3|-|TRBD2|TRBV7-2
CASSSGFLTSGGADTQYF
TGTGCCAGCAGCTCAGGGTTCCTGACTAGCGGGGGGGCAGATACGCAGTATTTT
>TRBJ1-2|few|TRBD1|TRBV27
CASSFGQGSYGYTF
TGTGCCAGCAGTTTTGGACAGGGTAGCTATGGCTACACCTTC
>TRBJ1-1|-|-|TRBV6-5
CASSTQGNTEAFF
TGTGCCAGCAGTACCCAGGGGAACACTGAAGCTTTCTTT
>TRBJ1-4|-|TRBD1|TRBV5-1
CASSLGTGRVDEKLFF
TGCGCCAGCAGCCTGGGGACAGGGCGAGTTGATGAAAAACTGTTTTTT
>TRBJ1-3|once|TRBD1|TRBV30
CAWSRQGTGNTIYF
TGTGCCTGGAGTAGACAGGGGACTGGAAACACCATATATTTT
>TRBJ1-1|-|-|TRBV19
CASISRGDTEAFF
TGTGCCAGTATTTCCAGGGGTGATACTGAAGCTTTCTTT
>TRBJ1-1|-|-|TRBV23-1
CASSHHLDRNTEAFF
TGCGCCAGCAGTCACCACCTCGACAGGAACACTGAAGCTTTCTTT